The 8 T cell receptor beta chains below come from one sample, sequenced in a study of blood T cell repertoires in COVID-19. Sequencing used immunoSEQ multiplex PCR; TCRdb keeps in-frame clones, though not all of them. The top ten clones hold over 0.7% of a sample with about 370,000 clones, roughly 92% of them seen once. Sequencing input: PBMCs or T cells enriched from blood (not recorded which). The source is a woman aged 40 to 49 who had been exposed to COVID-19.

The chain links TRBV29-1 to TRBJ1-1, with a possible D match to TRBD1 (6 bases). This CDR3 comprises 13 residues. Germline CDR1 SQVTM, CDR2 ANQGSEA. Trimming took 4 bases from V and 2 from J, leaving 11 bases between them. CDR3 nucleotide sequence: TGCAGCGTTGGCGGCAGGGGAAACACTGAAGCTTTCTTT. Translating gives CSVGGRGNTEAFF.

The chain joins TRBV6-5 to TRBJ1-6; D is perhaps TRBD1 (6 bases). This CDR3 is built from 14 residues. Trimming cost V 6 bases and J 5 bases, with 11 bases left between them. The germline CDR1 and CDR2 sequences are MNHEY and SVGAGI. The CDR3: CASSSGHHNSPLHF. In DNA form, the CDR3 reads TGTGCCAGCAGCTCGGGACACCATAATTCACCCCTCCACTTT.

The V gene is TRBV19, the J gene TRBJ2-1; 8 positions agree with TRBD1. CDR3 size: 16 residues. Trimming removed 10 bases from V and 0 bases from J; junction bases left unmatched: 11. Germline V lookup: CDR1 LNHDA, CDR2 SQIVND (reference sequence). The CDR3 coding sequence is TGTGCCACCTCGGGGACAGGTAGTGTCTCCTACAATGAGCAGTTCTTC. This codes for CATSGTGSVSYNEQFF.

The chain joins TRBV2 to TRBJ1-6; possibly TRBD1 for D (5 bases). Germline-derived CDR1 and CDR2 are SNHLY and FYNNEI. V was trimmed by 11 bases and J by 5 bases, leaving 19 bases between them. The CDR3 length is 15 residues. In DNA form, the CDR3 reads TGTGCCGGACGAGGAGGGGACTCAAATAATTCACCCCTCCACTTT. Its translation is CAGRGGDSNNSPLHF.

This clone has only one observation. V and J are TRBV9 and TRBJ2-2; 10 bases map to TRBD2. V dropped 4 bases and J dropped 7; count of bases not matched to a gene: 10. The CDR3 runs 16 residues. CDR1 SGDLS and CDR2 YYNGEE come from the germline V gene. In nucleotides, the CDR3 is TGTGCCAGCAGCAGTCTAGCGGGGGCGAGGGGCGGGGAGCTGTTTTTT. It specifies CASSSLAGARGGELFF.

The CDR3 coding sequence is TGTGCCAGCAGCTTACAGGGTTGGGTAATTACTGAAGCTTTCTTT. This sequence encodes CASSLQGWVITEAFF. The V gene is TRBV5-8, the J gene TRBJ1-1, with D possibly TRBD1 on 6 matching bases. CDR1 is SGHTS and CDR2 is YDEGEE in the germline V gene. Trimming took off 2 bases at V and 5 bases at J, with 16 bases between the two ends. CDR3 length: 15 residues.

The V and J genes are TRBV11-3 and TRBJ2-5; possibly TRBD2 for D (6 bases). CDR1 and CDR2 (germline): SGHNT, YENEEA. Trimming stripped 6 bases from V and 6 bases from J, with 17 bases between. This CDR3 region has 14 residues. CDR3 sequence: CASSGGDGGKTQYF. CDR3 bases: TGTGCCAGCAGTGGTGGAGATGGGGGGAAGACCCAGTACTTC.

The chain uses TRBV19 and TRBJ2-3, with 8 bases fitting TRBD1. The V gene's germline CDR1 is LNHDA and CDR2 SQIVND (reference sequence). This CDR3 is 15 amino acids long. Germline trimming cut 3 bases from V and 2 bases from J; bases unmatched to any gene: 4. CDR3 sequence reads: CASSMDRASTDTQYF. The CDR3 nucleotides are TGTGCCAGTAGTATGGACAGGGCGTCCACAGATACGCAGTATTTT.